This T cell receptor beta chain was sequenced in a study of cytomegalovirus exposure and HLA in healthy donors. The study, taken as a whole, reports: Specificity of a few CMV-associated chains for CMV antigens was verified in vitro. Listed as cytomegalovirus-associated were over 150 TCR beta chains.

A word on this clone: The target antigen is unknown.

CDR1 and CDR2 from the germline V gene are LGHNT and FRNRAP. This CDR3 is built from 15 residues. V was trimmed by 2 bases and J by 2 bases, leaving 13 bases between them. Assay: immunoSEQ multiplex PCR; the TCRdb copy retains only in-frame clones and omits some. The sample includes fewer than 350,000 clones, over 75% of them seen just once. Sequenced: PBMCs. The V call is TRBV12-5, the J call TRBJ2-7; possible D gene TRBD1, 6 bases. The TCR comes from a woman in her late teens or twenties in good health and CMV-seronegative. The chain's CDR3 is CASGLMTGSTYEQYF. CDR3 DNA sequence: TGTGCTAGTGGTTTGATGACAGGCTCTACCTACGAGCAGTACTTC.